These 30 T cell receptor beta chains were all obtained from the same sample, sequenced in a study of shared clonotypes between healthy human individuals. Profiling relied on immunoSEQ multiplex PCR, and the TCRdb table lists in-frame clones only, not all of them. This sample yields about 2,100,000 clones, of which roughly 91% are seen a single time; roughly 1.8% belongs to the top ten. Naive CD8 cells lacked CD45RO, underwent positive selection for CCR7 and left out terminally differentiated effector memory CD45RA+ cells. Sequencing was carried out using naive CD8+ T cells from PBMCs. Receptors were obtained from a young man in good health. Some clones in this sample may be carry-over from other donors' samples.

CDR3 in DNA: TGTGCCAGCAGCTCAAGACAGGGTAAAAACACTGAAGCTTTCTTT. Translated: CASSSRQGKNTEAFF. The chain recombines TRBV11-3 with TRBJ1-1; TRBD1 agrees at 7 bases. Germline V gives CDR1 SGHNT, CDR2 YENEEA. Trimming took 4 bases from V and 2 from J; bases not matched to a gene: 7. This CDR3 has 15 residues.

Turning to this clone: Other DNA sequences in the same sample also yield this CDR3. The chain combines TRBV27 with TRBJ1-1; D uncertain. V was pared by 5 bases and J by 5 bases, with 6 bases between. Germline-derived CDR1 and CDR2 are MNHEY and SMNVEV (reference sequence). The CDR3 consists of 11 residues. The CDR3: CASSGGTEAFF. Written as DNA, the CDR3 is TGTGCCAGCAGTGGCGGTACTGAAGCTTTCTTT.

V and J are TRBV5-4 and TRBJ1-5, with 8 positions matching TRBD1. V shed 1 base and J 5 bases; nucleotides not matched to a gene: 2. The CDR3 consists of 14 residues. Germline V lookup: CDR1 SGHNT, CDR2 YYREEE (reference sequence). The CDR3 loop reads CASSLPTGDQPQHF. The CDR3 DNA sequence: TGTGCCAGCAGCTTGCCGACAGGGGATCAGCCCCAGCATTTT.

The rearrangement links TRBV18 to TRBJ2-6; 7 bases fit TRBD1. The CDR3 spans 20 residues. The V and J ends lost 3 bases and 0 bases, in that order; junction bases with no gene match: 14. Germline V gene lookup returns CDR1 KGHSH and CDR2 LQKENI. CDR3 loop: CASSPTSGGLPTSGANVLTF. In DNA form, the CDR3 reads TGTGCCAGCTCACCGACGTCAGGGGGTTTACCCACCTCTGGGGCCAACGTCCTGACTTTC.

The J gene is TRBJ1-5, the V gene TRBV5-8; TRBD1 matches 11 bases. J gave up 5 bases and V 6 bases, and 7 bases lay outside the gene matches. The length of the CDR3 is 15 residues. Germline CDR1 is SGHTS and CDR2 is YDEGEE. CDR3 coding DNA: TGTGCCAGCACAGACCCGGGACAGGGGGATCAGCCCCAGCATTTT. Protein sequence: CASTDPGQGDQPQHF.

This chain uses TRBV12-5 with TRBJ2-5, with D unresolved. Germline V gives CDR1 LGHNT, CDR2 FRNRAP. The CDR3 extends over 14 amino acids. Trimming cost V 6 bases and J 4 bases, with 15 bases left between them. In nucleotides, the CDR3 is TGTGCTAGTGGCCACCCGGACGCCGGAGAGACCCAGTACTTC. Its protein product is CASGHPDAGETQYF.

The J gene is TRBJ2-7, the V gene TRBV9; D unresolved. V was shortened by 4 bases and J by 0 bases, with 14 bases between the two germline ends. CDR3 length: 15 amino acids. Germline-derived CDR1 and CDR2 are SGDLS and YYNGEE. CDR3 residues: CASSPSGSNSYEQYF. DNA of the CDR3: TGTGCCAGCAGCCCCTCAGGCAGCAACTCCTACGAGCAGTACTTC.

The chain has TRBV7-8 and TRBJ2-1, with TRBD1 matching over 11 bases. Germline loops: CDR1 SGHVS, CDR2 FQNEAQ. Losses at the gene ends were 7 bases for V and 6 bases for J; bases not matched to a gene: 8. This CDR3 has 15 amino acids. CDR3 coding DNA: TGTGCCAGCACCCAAGGACAGGGGGCTTTCAATGAGCAGTTCTTC. Translated, it gives CASTQGQGAFNEQFF. Full variable domain (rest looked up from reference TRBV7-8 and TRBJ2-1): GAGVSQSPRYKVAKRGQDVALRCDPISGHVSLFWYQQALGQGPEFLTYFQNEAQLDKSGLPSDRFFAERPEGSVSTLKIQRTQQEDSAVYLCASTQGQGAFNEQFFGPGTRLTVL.

This chain connects TRBV6-1 to TRBJ1-2; D is possibly TRBD1 (6 bases). The germline V gene encodes CDR1 MNHNS and CDR2 SASEGT. This CDR3 is 15 amino acids long. V lost 5 bases, J lost 8 bases, and 21 bases lay in between. In nucleotides, the CDR3 is TGTGCCAGCAGTTCCCGCCCTTGGGACATGGACGGCTACACCTTC. Translating gives CASSSRPWDMDGYTF.

The chain is built from TRBV2 and TRBJ2-7; 11 nucleotides line up with TRBD1. Germline CDR1 is SNHLY and CDR2 is FYNNEI. J lost 7 bases, V lost 6 bases, and 5 bases had no gene match. CDR3 size: 13 residues. CDR3: CASRDRGPEEQYF. The DNA for the CDR3 is TGTGCCAGCAGGGACAGGGGGCCGGAAGAGCAGTACTTC.

V usage is TRBV10-2 and J usage is TRBJ2-7; 10 bases align to TRBD1. Germline CDR1 reads WSHSY; CDR2 reads SAAADI. Germline trimming cut 1 base from V and 3 bases from J; bases unmatched to any gene: 3. This CDR3 spans 15 amino acids. The CDR3 DNA follows: TGCGCCAGCAGTGAGTGGACAGGGGGGCGCTACGAGCAGTACTTC. It translates to CASSEWTGGRYEQYF.

The chain has TRBV27 and TRBJ1-2, with 7 bases that match TRBD1. Germline values: CDR1 MNHEY, CDR2 SMNVEV (reference sequence). There are 13 residues in the CDR3. V shed 0 bases, J shed 8 bases, and the junction held 3 bases outside the gene matches. CDR3 in amino acids: CASSLSGGVGYTF. The DNA for the CDR3 is TGTGCCAGCAGTTTATCAGGGGGCGTAGGCTACACCTTC.

The chain has TRBV19 and TRBJ1-1, with D possibly being TRBD1 (6 bases). The CDR3 covers 14 residues. CDR1 is LNHDA, CDR2 SQIVND, per germline (reference sequence). V lost 6 bases and J 6 bases, leaving 17 bases between the germline ends. The CDR3 protein is CASRELQGDAEAFF. The CDR3 DNA reads TGTGCCAGTAGGGAACTACAGGGAGATGCTGAAGCTTTCTTT.

This clone has just a few counts. V gene TRBV10-2 combines with J gene TRBJ1-5; maybe TRBD1 (5 bases). The germline V gene has CDR1 WSHSY and CDR2 SAAADI. The CDR3 covers 13 residues. V was trimmed by 8 bases and J by 5 bases, leaving 13 bases between them. In nucleotides, the CDR3 is TGCGCCAGCGCGGGGGAGGTCTATCAGCCCCAGCATTTT. Translation: CASAGEVYQPQHF.

The DNA for the CDR3 is TGTGCCAGCAGCCGAGTTAGCGGGAAGTTGAATGAGCAGTTCTTC. Protein: CASSRVSGKLNEQFF. The genes are TRBV27 and TRBJ2-1, with 8 bases that match TRBD2. Germline CDR1 is MNHEY and CDR2 is SMNVEV (reference sequence). This CDR3 has 15 residues. V lost 6 bases, J lost 7 bases, and 11 bases stayed unmatched.

The chain uses TRBV7-9 and TRBJ2-7; D tentatively fits TRBD1 or TRBD2 (5 bases each). The germline CDR1 and CDR2 sequences are SEHNR and FQNEAQ (reference sequence). The CDR3 is 16 residues long. V lost 0 bases to trimming and J lost 2 bases, with 14 bases between them. The CDR3, as DNA: TGTGCCAGCAGCTTAGCGTCGGGGCAGATTGCCTACGAGCAGTACTTC. It specifies CASSLASGQIAYEQYF.

The gene calls are TRBV14 and TRBJ2-5; D is unclear. V lost 3 bases to trimming and J lost 3 bases, with 11 bases between them. This CDR3 region has 14 residues. Germline values: CDR1 SGHDN, CDR2 FVKESK. CDR3 residues: CASSHPTKKETQYF. Here the CDR3 DNA reads TGTGCCAGCAGCCATCCCACCAAAAAAGAGACCCAGTACTTC.

J is TRBJ2-3 and V is TRBV18; D remains unclear. CDR1 is KGHSH and CDR2 is LQKENI in the germline V gene. The CDR3 has 16 amino acids. Trimming removed 0 bases at V and 4 bases at J, with 14 bases between. CDR3 in amino acids: CASSPPVGWVADTQYF. For the CDR3, the DNA is TGTGCCAGCTCACCACCGGTAGGATGGGTGGCAGATACGCAGTATTTT.

In its sample, this clone was seen a few times. J is TRBJ1-1 and V is TRBV27; D may be TRBD1 (5 bases). V was trimmed by 0 bases and J by 4 bases, leaving 12 bases between them. The CDR3 loop spans 15 amino acids. Germline assignment: CDR1 MNHEY and CDR2 SMNVEV (reference sequence). The chain's CDR3 is CASSLSPTGGTEAFF. The CDR3 nucleotides read TGTGCCAGCAGTTTATCCCCGACTGGGGGCACTGAAGCTTTCTTT.

This clone came up once. V and J are TRBV6-6 and TRBJ1-2; D is uncertain. The germline gives CDR1 MNHNY, CDR2 SVGAGI (reference sequence). The CDR3 consists of 13 residues. V was shortened by 2 bases and J by 5 bases, with 9 bases between the two germline ends. CDR3 sequence: CASSYDGPYGYTF. The CDR3 DNA reads TGTGCCAGCAGTTACGACGGCCCGTATGGCTACACCTTC.

This chain connects TRBV10-3 to TRBJ2-7; perhaps TRBD2 as D (6 bases). The CDR3 extends over 14 amino acids. The germline V gene has CDR1 ENHRY and CDR2 SYGVKD. The ends were cut back, 7 bases at V and 4 bases at J, with 17 bases in the middle. In DNA, the CDR3 is TGTGCCATCAAGGAGGGCAGTCTCTTGTACGAGCAGTACTTC. This gives the protein CAIKEGSLLYEQYF.

The chain links TRBV28 to TRBJ2-7; TRBD1 agrees at 7 bases. The junction had 19 bases not matched to a gene; V was cut back by 5 bases and J by 9 bases. From germline, CDR1 is MDHEN and CDR2 SYDVKM. The length of the CDR3 is 16 residues. The CDR3 nucleotides read TGTGCCAGCAGTACAAGACAGGGTCTGGTTCCATTAGGGCAGTACTTC. Amino acid sequence: CASSTRQGLVPLGQYF.

As regards this clone: Other DNA sequences in this sample translate to the same CDR3. The chain has TRBV28 and TRBJ1-2; tentatively, D is TRBD1 (6 bases). The CDR3 spans 13 residues. The V and J ends lost 6 bases and 3 bases respectively, with 11 bases between them. CDR1 is MDHEN and CDR2 is SYDVKM in the germline V gene. The chain's CDR3 is CASSLQGYYGYTF. The CDR3 DNA follows: TGTGCCAGCAGCTTACAGGGATACTATGGCTACACCTTC.

The J gene is TRBJ1-2, the V gene TRBV9; 7 bases fit TRBD1. There are 15 residues in the CDR3. Trimming cost V 1 base and J 3 bases; bases outside gene matches: 6. Germline V lookup: CDR1 SGDLS, CDR2 YYNGEE. The CDR3 here is CASSVQGQKDYGYTF. The CDR3 DNA reads as TGTGCCAGCAGCGTACAGGGACAGAAGGACTATGGCTACACCTTC. The full variable domain, rest sourced from reference TRBV9 and TRBJ1-2, is DSGVTQTPKHLITATGQRVTLRCSPRSGDLSVYWYQQSLDQGLQFLIQYYNGEERAKGNILERFSAQQFPDLHSELNLSSLELGDSALYFCASSVQGQKDYGYTFGSGTRLTVV.

This clone was counted once. The V call is TRBV27, the J call TRBJ2-3; 7 positions agree with TRBD2. The CDR3 is made up of 16 amino acids. J gave up 2 bases and V 3 bases, and 8 bases lay outside the gene matches. Germline V lookup: CDR1 MNHEY, CDR2 SMNVEV (reference sequence). The CDR3 region is CASSFLAESSTDTQYF. The CDR3 nucleotides are TGTGCCAGCAGTTTCCTAGCGGAGAGTTCCACAGATACGCAGTATTTT.

The chain employs TRBV27 and TRBJ2-1; D possibly matches TRBD1 or TRBD2 (7 bases each). The CDR3 sequence is 14 residues long. Trimming cost V 7 bases and J 6 bases, with 16 bases left between them. The germline CDR1 and CDR2 sequences are MNHEY and SMNVEV (reference sequence). DNA of the CDR3: TGTGCCAGCAAGCTCAGGGGGGAGGGCAATGAGCAGTTCTTC. Amino acid sequence: CASKLRGEGNEQFF.

Only one count was recorded for this clone. The gene calls are TRBV19 and TRBJ2-7; 10 bases map to TRBD1. Germline CDR1 LNHDA, CDR2 SQIVND (reference sequence). This CDR3 has 13 amino acids. Trimming took 6 bases from V and 7 from J; bases not matched to a gene: 6. The CDR3 region has the DNA TGTGCCAGTAGAACGACAGGGGGCTGGGAGCAGTACTTC. Translating it yields CASRTTGGWEQYF.

On this clone: This same CDR3 is encoded by further DNA sequences in the sample. The chain uses TRBV19 and TRBJ2-3; 9 nucleotides match TRBD1. Germline CDR1 and CDR2: LNHDA and SQIVND (reference sequence). The ends lost 6 bases at V and 3 bases at J; junction bases unmatched: 7. The CDR3 totals 15 residues. CDR3 sequence reads: CASSLRDRETDTQYF. In DNA form, the CDR3 reads TGTGCCAGTAGCCTCCGGGACAGGGAGACAGATACGCAGTATTTT.

The CDR3 nucleotides are TGTGCCAGCAGCGCTTCCGGAGGAGCACTCTCCTACAATGAGCAGTTCTTC. It codes for CASSASGGALSYNEQFF. The chain uses TRBV9 and TRBJ2-1; D is perhaps TRBD2 (5 bases). The germline CDR1 and CDR2 sequences are SGDLS and YYNGEE. Trimming shortened V by 3 bases and J by 0 bases, and 16 bases separated the two germline ends. This CDR3 region has 17 residues.

This chain uses TRBV18 with TRBJ2-7; the match to TRBD2 covers 16 bases. The CDR3 loop spans 18 amino acids. After removal of 0 bases from V and 6 bases from J, the junction contained 8 bases not matched to a gene. Germline assignment: CDR1 KGHSH and CDR2 LQKENI. The DNA for the CDR3 is TGTGCCAGCTCACCACCGGGACTAGCGGGAGGGCCGGTCGGCGAGCAGTACTTC. Encoded protein: CASSPPGLAGGPVGEQYF.